This T cell receptor beta chain was identified during a study of T cell changes during pregnancy in multiple sclerosis. The assay was immunoSEQ multiplex PCR, and TCRdb's table has in-frame clones only and misses some. The sample holds some 28,000 clones, roughly 91% seen once. This receptor was identified in a female donor in good health, enrolled as a control in a pregnancy study. Sequenced material: CD4+ T cells from peripheral blood mononuclear cells, taken in the first trimester of pregnancy.

As DNA, the CDR3 is TGCGCCAGCAGCTTGGCGGGACAAAGCTCCTACAATGAGCAGTTCTTC. This encodes CASSLAGQSSYNEQFF. This chain uses TRBV5-1 with TRBJ2-1, with a weak D call TRBD1 (6 bases). Germline CDR1 is SGHRS and CDR2 is YFSETQ. The CDR3 contains 16 residues. V lost 0 bases and J 0 bases, leaving 10 bases between the germline ends.